These 14 T cell receptor beta chains were sequenced from one sample in a study of blood T cells in healthy people across ages (dated by TCRdb to between 2014 and 2017). Library preparation was by 5' RACE. Sequencing took place on an Illumina HiSeq 2500. The second PCR ran for about 6 to 12 cycles and used a J-beta primer mix along with a sample-barcoded 5' primer. TCRdb reworked the public reads: Q25 trimming with fastp, MiXCR clone assembly, productive beta chains retained. Rows merge per CDR3 protein into single entries with the most common DNA and genes. The sample profile shows 1.2 million to 1.5 million distinct CDR3 sequences; 55% to 75% of them were found once. The ten largest clones add up to roughly 7% of the sample. Sample: blood. All receptors derive from a young man in good health.

This clonotype was observed at least ten times. J is TRBJ1-4 and V is TRBV6-1; D call uncertain. Germline V CDR1 and CDR2: MNHNS, SASEGT. CDR3 size: 14 residues. Trimming shortened V by 2 bases and J by 5 bases, and 9 bases separated the two germline ends. Written as DNA, the CDR3 is TGTGCCAGCAGTGAACGGGCGGAAAATGAAAAACTGTTTTTT. This translates into CASSERAENEKLFF.

CDR3 protein: CASSQGLHSGGGETQYF. As DNA, the CDR3 is TGCGCCAGCAGCCAAGGCCTCCATAGCGGGGGAGGAGAGACCCAGTACTTC. The rearrangement links TRBV4-3 to TRBJ2-5; 9 nucleotides agree with TRBD2. This CDR3 is 17 amino acids long. The germline V gene encodes CDR1 LGHNA and CDR2 YSLEER. V was clipped by 1 base and J by 4 bases; unmatched bases: 10.

The chain joins TRBV2 to TRBJ2-7; perhaps D is TRBD1 or TRBD2 (6 bases each). The J call is doubtful: the DNA matches TRBJ2-5 better. Germline V gene sequence: CDR1 SNHLY, CDR2 FYNNEI. The CDR3 sequence is 17 residues long. CDR3 DNA sequence: TGTGCCAGCAGTTCCCGGGGGCGGTCAGATGGTTTTGAGACCCAGTACTTC. Translated, it gives CASSSRGRSDGFETQYF.

The CDR3 DNA is TGTGCCAGCGAGGGACGGGGGGACTACGAGCAGTACTTC. Its translation is CASEGRGDYEQYF. The chain links TRBV7-2 to TRBJ2-7; 7 nucleotides align to TRBD2. CDR3 size: 13 residues. CDR1 and CDR2 from the germline V gene are SGHTA and FQGNSA. V shed 8 bases and J 3 bases; nucleotides not matched to a gene: 7.

V is TRBV7-9 and J is TRBJ2-3; no firm D call. In germline, CDR1 is SEHNR, CDR2 FQNEAQ (reference sequence). The CDR3 sequence is 13 residues long. V was clipped by 7 bases and J by 3 bases, with 11 bases between them. The CDR3 nucleotides are TGTGCCAGCAAAGGGCCCAGTACAGATACGCAGTATTTT. Amino acids: CASKGPSTDTQYF.

The J gene is TRBJ2-5, the V gene TRBV3-1; tentatively, D is TRBD2 (7 bases). The J call may be incorrect, as the DNA end agrees better with TRBJ2-7. The CDR3 spans 17 residues. Germline V gene lookup returns CDR1 LGHDT and CDR2 YNNKEL (reference sequence). The CDR3 DNA reads TGTGCCAGCAGCCAAGATGTGACGGGGGGCAGCTCCTACGAGCAGTACTTC. As protein: CASSQDVTGGSSYEQYF.

This clonotype was seen only a few times. The chain combines TRBV15 with TRBJ2-7; 8 bases line up with TRBD1. Looked up from germline, CDR1 is LNHNV and CDR2 is YYDKDF (reference sequence). CDR3 size: 15 residues. V dropped 5 bases and J dropped 5; count of bases not matched to a gene: 11. CDR3: CATSGTGQVFDEQYF. In DNA form, the CDR3 reads TGTGCCACCAGCGGGACGGGACAGGTTTTCGACGAGCAGTACTTC.

The chain carries TRBV6-1 and TRBJ2-1; D possibly corresponds to TRBD1 (6 bases). Trimming stripped 0 bases from V and 5 bases from J, with 14 bases between. Germline V gene sequence: CDR1 MNHNS, CDR2 SASEGT. The CDR3 spans 16 residues. The CDR3 here is CASSEARARTDNEQFF. CDR3 coding DNA: TGTGCCAGCAGTGAAGCTCGGGCGCGGACAGACAATGAGCAGTTCTTC.

The rearrangement joins TRBV9 to TRBJ1-2; no reliable D call. The CDR3 length is 15 residues. V was clipped by 4 bases and J by 0 bases, with 13 bases between them. Germline CDR1 SGDLS, CDR2 YYNGEE. Here the CDR3 DNA reads TGTGCCAGCAGCTGGGTACGGAGTTCTAACTATGGCTACACCTTC. The encoded protein is CASSWVRSSNYGYTF.

V gene TRBV5-1 combines with J gene TRBJ2-3, with TRBD2 matching 8 bases. Looked up from germline, CDR1 is SGHRS and CDR2 is YFSETQ. V trimming: 3 bases; J trimming: 0 bases; junction bases outside the gene matches: 6. This CDR3 has 16 residues. The CDR3 region has the DNA TGCGCCAGCAGCTCGTATACTAGCGGCAGCACAGATACGCAGTATTTT. This codes for CASSSYTSGSTDTQYF.

This clonotype was recorded only once. An end of the junction does not agree with germline; a read error may underlie this. This chain uses TRBV3-1 with TRBJ1-5; D may be TRBD1 (6 bases). Germline values: CDR1 LGHDT, CDR2 YNNKEL (reference sequence). This CDR3 comprises 15 residues. The CDR3 DNA reads TGTGCCAGCAACCAAGAGTGGGGGCGTCCACAGCCCCAGCATTTT. Its translation: CASNQEWGRPQPQHF.

The chain joins TRBV12-3 or TRBV12-4 to TRBJ1-5; 8 nucleotides line up with TRBD1. The CDR3 consists of 15 residues. Trimming cost V 8 bases and J 0 bases; bases outside gene matches: 6. The CDR3 region has the DNA TGTGCCAGCCGATTGACAGGGGATAGCAATCAGCCCCAGCATTTT. Amino acids: CASRLTGDSNQPQHF.

As to this clonotype: An end of the junction differs from the germline gene, which may be a read error. CDR3 region: CASSEAGQNNQPQHF. CDR3 in DNA: TGCGCCAGCAGTGAAGCGGGGCAGAACAATCAGCCCCAGCATTTT. The V gene is TRBV6-1, the J gene TRBJ1-5; TRBD1 is a possible D gene (5 bases). From germline, CDR1 is MNHNS and CDR2 SASEGT. CDR3 length equals 15 residues.

This clonotype has more than one count but fewer than ten. Because the CDR3's place on the DNA is in doubt, the DNA is left out and the CDR3 is given as listed by TCRdb. The gene calls are TRBV28 and TRBJ1-1; TRBD1, the table's D call, was not compared with the DNA. Germline V gene data show CDR1 as MDHEN and CDR2 as SYDVKM. The CDR3 length equals 18 residues, ends included. The CDR3 loop reads CASSFLAGGIGLNTEAFF.